A single sample gave rise to the 9 T cell receptor beta chains below, sequenced in a study of response to subunit inactivated influenza vaccine. TCRdb redid the calling of the RT-PCR reads with MiXCR, one entry per CDR3 protein. The table lists 540,000 or so distinct CDR3 sequences, 10% to 15% of them singletons. Sequenced here: PBMCs from blood, sampled roughly 46 days after vaccination. The receptors come from a man aged 45-60 years who received an inactivated influenza vaccine.

The gene calls are TRBV4-1 and TRBJ2-7, with D possibly matching TRBD1 (5 bases). Germline values: CDR1 MGHRA, CDR2 YSYEKL. The CDR3 length is 16 residues. With 1 base removed from V and 1 base from J, the gap between germline ends came to 14 bases. The CDR3 reads CASSQGPPGQSYEQYF. The CDR3 coding sequence is TGCGCCAGCAGCCAAGGCCCGCCAGGGCAATCCTACGAGCAGTACTTC.

V and J are TRBV30 and TRBJ2-7, with D perhaps matching TRBD2 (5 bases). Looked up from germline, CDR1 is GTSNPN and CDR2 is SVGIG (reference sequence). This CDR3 is built from 11 residues. The V end was cut by 3 bases, the J end by 6 bases, with 9 bases between. CDR3 protein: CAWSREGEQYF. CDR3 sequence (DNA): TGTGCCTGGAGCCGGGAAGGCGAGCAGTACTTC.

This clonotype has ten or more counts. V gene TRBV20-1 combines with J gene TRBJ2-1; perhaps TRBD1 as D (6 bases). From germline, CDR1 is DFQATT and CDR2 SNEGSKA (reference sequence). The CDR3 has 14 residues. With 1 base removed from V and 9 bases from J, the gap between germline ends came to 16 bases. For the CDR3, the DNA is TGCAGTGCTAGAGCTATGACAGGTATTTCTGAGCAGTTCTTC. This codes for CSARAMTGISEQFF.

This chain uses TRBV3-1 with TRBJ2-1; D may be TRBD2 (6 bases). There are 16 residues in the CDR3. Per the germline V gene, CDR1 is LGHDT and CDR2 is YNNKEL (reference sequence). The V end was cut by 1 base, the J end by 0 bases, with 10 bases between. Here the CDR3 reads CASSQVHSGSYNEQFF. CDR3 DNA sequence: TGTGCCAGCAGCCAAGTTCATAGCGGCTCCTACAATGAGCAGTTCTTC.

CDR3 residues: CSAPADRISYEQYF. The DNA of the CDR3 is TGCAGTGCCCCCGCGGACAGAATTTCCTACGAGCAGTACTTC. V is TRBV20-1 and J is TRBJ2-7, with D possibly matching TRBD1 (6 bases). Germline V CDR1 and CDR2: DFQATT, SNEGSKA (reference sequence). V lost 6 bases to trimming and J lost 1 base, with 16 bases between them. The CDR3 is 14 residues long.

This clonotype was counted only a few times. The chain couples TRBV18 to TRBJ2-1; TRBD2 matches 7 bases. Germline CDR1 KGHSH, CDR2 LQKENI. The CDR3 extends over 15 amino acids. V lost 0 bases and J lost 2; bases outside the gene matches: 1. Here the CDR3 reads CASSPPSGAYNEQFF. DNA of the CDR3: TGTGCCAGCTCACCACCCAGCGGGGCCTACAATGAGCAGTTCTTC.

This clonotype was counted between two and nine times. The rearrangement links TRBV20-1 to TRBJ1-5; the D gene is possibly TRBD1 (6 bases). The V end lost 6 bases, the J end lost 2 bases, and 26 bases lay between the germline ends. This CDR3 is built from 18 residues. Germline V gene lookup returns CDR1 DFQATT and CDR2 SNEGSKA (reference sequence). CDR3: CSAASPGAPLMGNQPQHF. The CDR3 DNA reads TGCAGTGCCGCTAGTCCAGGGGCCCCCCTTATGGGCAATCAGCCCCAGCATTTT.

This sequence joins TRBV20-1 and TRBJ2-5; D is possibly TRBD1 (8 bases). Germline CDR1 is DFQATT and CDR2 is SNEGSKA (reference sequence). The V end lost 8 bases, the J end lost 4 bases, and 17 bases lay between the germline ends. This CDR3 spans 13 amino acids. The CDR3 nucleotides are TGCAGTACCGACAGGGGAGGGAGAGAGACCCAGTACTTC. Translated: CSTDRGGRETQYF.

This clonotype was observed many times. The V call is TRBV29-1, the J call TRBJ1-1, with D unresolved. The V and J ends lost 6 bases and 11 bases respectively, with 16 bases between them. The CDR3 contains 11 residues. Germline CDR1 and CDR2: SQVTM and ANQGSEA. CDR3 nucleotide sequence: TGCAGCGTCAGTGGTAGGGCTTCCGCTTTCTTT. Encoded protein: CSVSGRASAFF.